This TCR beta chain was recorded in a study of blood T cell repertoires in COVID-19 (dated by TCRdb to 2018 to 2021). About the study as a whole: The collaborator samples originated in the United States, Italy and Spain and spanned the acute and convalescent phases of COVID-19. The material from the prospective study consisted of cDNA or gDNA derived from T cells, B-cell-depleted T cells, or PBMCs. Subjects who had been exposed to COVID-19, were actively infected with it, or had recovered from it provided the deeply sampled blood TCRbeta repertoires that made up the dataset. The repertoires were made available in a free public database intended to serve as a resource for research on the immune response to SARS-CoV-2. Samples came from the ongoing ImmuneRACE study (first 160 participants) plus 1,254 subjects from 6 global collaborators. Sample metadata almost always included a de-identified subject ID, COVID-19 status, age in years and sex. Where available, HLA class I and class II types were obtained from metadata supplied by the sample provider rather than from assay-based typing. Study-level results and caveats: Clinical and demographic metadata were provided uncurated, with the amount varying by source and participant.

CDR1 is given as SEHNR and CDR2 as FQNEAQ, both from the germline V gene (reference sequence). V sheds 5 bases and J sheds 0 bases, leaving 8 bases between their ends. From cysteine to phenylalanine, the CDR3 is 14 amino acids long. Only the CDR3 portion is preserved as DNA: 42 bases, with reading frame beginning at the first base. The collaborating institutions used their own protocols to collect whole blood in K2EDTA tubes. For TCRbeta analysis, collaborator samples were shipped as frozen whole blood, as isolated PBMCs, or as DNA extracted from either sample type. Turning to this clone: Its antigen is unknown. Base qualities are missing; no much larger clone stands one base away.

The immunoSEQ Assay, a bias-controlled multiplex PCR, was used to amplify TCRbeta CDR3 regions from genomic DNA. The original pipeline was this. Within the assay, amplification of reference gene primers was used to estimate how many nucleated cells each sample contained. Sequence reads were collapsed and filtered to measure the absolute abundance of every unique TCRbeta CDR3 rearrangement. Productive Simpson clonality was computed per sample as the square root of Simpson's diversity index over productive rearrangements. Entries here come from immuneACCESS through TCRdb and include only in-frame sequences with V and J called. Some clones fail to appear in such tables; in the studies checked, an unresolved V gene covers under half of the shortfall, and the cause of the remainder is unknown. Clone size and V and J calls were adopted from that table, with D and trimming inferred from the DNA. This sample comprises about 80,000 clones, roughly four fifths of them detected only once. The ten most abundant clones make up roughly a fifth of the sample.

This clonotype was obtained from a human donor in a cohort sampled during active COVID-19. Recombination joined TRBV7-9 with TRBJ1-3; the D gene is not confidently resolved. Sequences were obtained from peripheral blood. The CDR3 amino acid sequence is: CASSAPNSGNTIYF. The DNA sequence reads TGTGCCAGCAGCGCCCCTAACTCTGGAAACACCATATATTTT.